The present T cell receptor (beta chain) was sequenced within a study of graft-versus-host responses after intestinal transplantation. Whole-study context: Multivisceral, liver-intestinal, or isolated intestinal transplants were performed in recipients. Every one of the recipients received anti-thymocyte globulin induction and afterwards took tacrolimus and steroids for around three years.

Data came from immunoSEQ multiplex PCR; TCRdb stores just in-frame clones and leaves some out. The sample consists of over 80,000 clones, 80% to 95% of them appearing once. J was trimmed by 1 base and V by 7 bases; bases with no gene match: 3. The germline V gene has CDR1 SQVTM and CDR2 ANQGSEA. CDR3 length: 12 amino acids. Notes on the study in general: Allograft graft-versus-host to host-versus-graft clonal ratios ran high in patients with graft-donor T cell macrochimerism. Ileal or blood samples showed some GvH clones first, and such clones were also found in recipient marrow.

In the case of this clone: Its antigen remains unidentified.

The clonotype was recovered from a human donor who was the organ donor for an intestinal transplant. V usage is TRBV29-1 and J usage is TRBJ1-1; 7 bases match TRBD1. The specimen was unstimulated CD8+ T cells sorted from spleen or lymph node cells, collected before transplant. The CDR3 sequence is CSAQGQNTEAFF. Here the CDR3 DNA reads TGCAGCGCACAGGGGCAGAACACTGAAGCTTTCTTT. The whole variable domain, remainder taken from reference TRBV29-1 and TRBJ1-1, is SAVISQKPSRDICQRGTSLTIQCQVDSQVTMMFWYRQQPGQSLTLIATANQGSEATYESGFVIDKFPISRPNLTFSTLTVSNMSPEDSSIYLCSAQGQNTEAFFGQGTRLTVV.